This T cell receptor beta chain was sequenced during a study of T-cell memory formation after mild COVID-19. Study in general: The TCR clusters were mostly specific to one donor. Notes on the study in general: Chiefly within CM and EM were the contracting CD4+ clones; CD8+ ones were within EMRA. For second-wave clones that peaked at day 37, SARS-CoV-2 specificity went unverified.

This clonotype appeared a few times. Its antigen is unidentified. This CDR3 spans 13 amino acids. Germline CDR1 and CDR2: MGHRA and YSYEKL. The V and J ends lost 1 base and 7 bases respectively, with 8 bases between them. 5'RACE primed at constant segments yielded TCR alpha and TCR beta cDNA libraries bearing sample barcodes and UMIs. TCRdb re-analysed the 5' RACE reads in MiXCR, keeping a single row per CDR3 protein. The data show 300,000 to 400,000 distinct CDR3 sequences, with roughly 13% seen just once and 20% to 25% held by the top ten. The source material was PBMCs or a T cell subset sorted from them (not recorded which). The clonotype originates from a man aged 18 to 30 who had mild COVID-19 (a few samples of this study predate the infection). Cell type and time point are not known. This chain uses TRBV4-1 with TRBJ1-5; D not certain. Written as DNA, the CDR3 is TGCGCCAGCAGCCAAGGAGGAGGGCAGCCCCAGCATTTT. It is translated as CASSQGGGQPQHF.